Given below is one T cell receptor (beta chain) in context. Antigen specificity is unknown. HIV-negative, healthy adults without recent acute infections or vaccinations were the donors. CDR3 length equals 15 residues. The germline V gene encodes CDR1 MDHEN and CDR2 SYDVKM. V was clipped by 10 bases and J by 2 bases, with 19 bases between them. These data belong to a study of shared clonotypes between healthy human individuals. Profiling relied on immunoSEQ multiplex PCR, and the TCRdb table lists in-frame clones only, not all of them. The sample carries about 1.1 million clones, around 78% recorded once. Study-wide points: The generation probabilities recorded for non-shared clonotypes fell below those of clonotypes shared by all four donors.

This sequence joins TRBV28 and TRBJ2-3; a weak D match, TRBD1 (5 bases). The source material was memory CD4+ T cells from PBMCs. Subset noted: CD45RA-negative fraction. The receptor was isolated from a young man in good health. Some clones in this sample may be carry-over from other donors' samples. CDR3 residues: CATARGSNPTDTQYF. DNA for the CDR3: TGTGCCACAGCAAGGGGATCCAACCCCACAGATACGCAGTATTTT.